One and the same sample provided the 25 T cell receptor beta chains below, sequenced in a study of radiotherapy plus CTLA-4 blockade in lung cancer (dated by TCRdb to 2016 to 2018). Receptors were amplified or captured by the immunoSEQ multiplex PCR assay. The immuneACCESS repertoire file appears here via TCRdb, limited to in-frame rearrangements. These files lack a portion of the clones; in checked studies, under half of the deficit traces to unresolved V genes, and the cause of the others is not known. For this sample there are about 88,000 clones; about two thirds appear just once. Roughly an eighth of the sample is taken by the ten largest. The sequenced sample was peripheral blood, obtained from a patient treated with radiotherapy plus ipilimumab. All receptors come from a human donor with non-small cell lung cancer that progressed on radiotherapy plus ipilimumab.

As DNA, the CDR3 is TGTGCCAGTAGTAACGGTGGGCCGGGGACCCAGTACTTC. Translation: CASSNGGPGTQYF. V is TRBV19 and J is TRBJ2-5; D unresolved. Germline assignment: CDR1 LNHDA and CDR2 SQIVND (reference sequence). The length of the CDR3 is 13 residues. Trimming took 4 bases from V and 7 from J, leaving 13 bases between them.

V and J are TRBV6-1 and TRBJ1-3, with D hard to call. CDR1 and CDR2 (germline): MNHNS, SASEGT. Trimming took off 6 bases at V and 0 bases at J, with 6 bases between the two ends. This CDR3 comprises 13 residues. In DNA form, the CDR3 reads TGTGCCAGCAGGGTTCGCTCTGGAAACACCATATATTTT. Translation gives CASRVRSGNTIYF.

The sample holds a few counts of this clone. CDR3 protein: CASSAQGSGGNTIYF. CDR3 in DNA: TGTGCCAGTAGCGCACAGGGTTCGGGGGGAAACACCATATATTTT. The rearrangement joins TRBV19 to TRBJ1-3, with D perhaps matching TRBD1 (6 bases). Trimming shortened V by 6 bases and J by 4 bases, and 16 bases separated the two germline ends. Germline V gives CDR1 LNHDA, CDR2 SQIVND (reference sequence). CDR3 length: 15 residues.

This clone was detected a few times. The chain uses TRBV7-2 and TRBJ2-2, with D possibly being TRBD2 (6 bases). The CDR3 runs 15 residues. Per the germline V gene, CDR1 is SGHTA and CDR2 is FQGNSA. Trimming took off 3 bases at V and 5 bases at J, with 13 bases between the two ends. The CDR3 bases are TGTGCCAGCAGCTTCCCCCTGGGAGGAACCGGGGAGCTGTTTTTT. This gives the protein CASSFPLGGTGELFF.

This clone was seen a few times. The CDR3 spells CASSYRDGGNQPQHF. As DNA, the CDR3 is TGTGCCAGCAGTTACCGGGACGGAGGCAATCAGCCCCAGCATTTT. The rearrangement joins TRBV6-5 to TRBJ1-5, with D possibly being TRBD1 (5 bases). CDR1 is MNHEY, CDR2 SVGAGI, per germline. V was shortened by 2 bases and J by 2 bases, with 10 bases between the two germline ends. The CDR3 loop spans 15 amino acids.

The rearrangement joins TRBV9 to TRBJ1-1; 9 bases are a match to TRBD1. Germline V gene lookup returns CDR1 SGDLS and CDR2 YYNGEE. The CDR3 runs 15 residues. With V trimmed by 4 bases and J by 6 bases, 10 bases remained unmatched. The chain's CDR3 is CASSPIGQGSAEAFF. The CDR3 bases are TGTGCCAGCAGCCCAATCGGACAGGGGTCGGCTGAAGCTTTCTTT.

This sequence joins TRBV9 and TRBJ2-2; D uncertain. There are 13 residues in the CDR3. The germline CDR1 and CDR2 sequences are SGDLS and YYNGEE. Trimming shortened V by 3 bases and J by 4 bases, and 7 bases separated the two germline ends. The chain's CDR3 is CASSGTVTGELFF. The DNA for the CDR3 is TGTGCCAGCAGCGGGACCGTCACCGGGGAGCTGTTTTTT. The full variable domain, completed using reference TRBV9 and TRBJ2-2, is DSGVTQTPKHLITATGQRVTLRCSPRSGDLSVYWYQQSLDQGLQFLIQYYNGEERAKGNILERFSAQQFPDLHSELNLSSLELGDSALYFCASSGTVTGELFFGEGSRLTVL.

The chain couples TRBV6-5 to TRBJ1-2, with TRBD1 matching over 7 bases. V lost 2 bases, J lost 6 bases, and 6 bases stayed unmatched. This CDR3 has 14 amino acids. Germline V gene data show CDR1 as MNHEY and CDR2 as SVGAGI. The CDR3 reads CASSYLGQQNGYTF. The CDR3 DNA is TGTGCCAGCAGTTACCTGGGACAGCAGAATGGCTACACCTTC.

The chain has TRBV14 and TRBJ2-7, with 7 nucleotides matching TRBD1. The CDR3 contains 14 residues. The V gene's germline CDR1 is SGHDN and CDR2 FVKESK. J was trimmed by 6 bases and V by 3 bases; bases with no gene match: 8. The CDR3 DNA reads TGTGCCAGCAGCCAGGGGACAGCGTCGGGCGAGCAGTACTTC. Translated: CASSQGTASGEQYF.

This clone appeared once. This chain joins TRBV4-2 and TRBJ2-5; 10 nucleotides align to TRBD1. Per germline, CDR1 LGHNA and CDR2 YNFKEQ. CDR3 size: 17 residues. Trimming at V came to 3 bases and at J to 5 bases, leaving 12 bases not matched to a gene. CDR3 DNA: TGTGCCAGCAGCCACCCGGGGGGACAGGGGACCCAGGAGACCCAGTACTTC. Translated: CASSHPGGQGTQETQYF.

The V call is TRBV28, the J call TRBJ2-2; the match to TRBD1 covers 7 bases. The CDR3 loop spans 15 amino acids. V was clipped by 5 bases and J by 0 bases; unmatched bases: 3. Per the germline V gene, CDR1 is MDHEN and CDR2 is SYDVKM. The CDR3 DNA follows: TGTGCCAGCAGTGCGGACAGGACGAACACCGGGGAGCTGTTTTTT. Residues: CASSADRTNTGELFF.

The chain uses TRBV5-1 and TRBJ2-5; 8 bases are a match to TRBD2. Trimming at V came to 2 bases and at J to 4 bases, leaving 7 bases not matched to a gene. Germline V gene data show CDR1 as SGHRS and CDR2 as YFSETQ. This CDR3 region has 15 residues. As DNA, the CDR3 is TGCGCCAGCAGCTTACGGGCCAGCGGGGGAGAGACCCAGTACTTC. Translation: CASSLRASGGETQYF.

The V gene is TRBV29-1, the J gene TRBJ2-5, with D possibly matching TRBD2 (5 bases). CDR1 is SQVTM, CDR2 ANQGSEA, per germline. This CDR3 comprises 12 residues. Trimming removed 6 bases from V and 3 bases from J, with 11 bases in between. The CDR3 region has the DNA TGCAGCGTGGCCGAGGGAGAAGAGACCCAGTACTTC. This gives the protein CSVAEGEETQYF.

The chain is built from TRBV4-2 and TRBJ2-4; D not certain. Germline CDR1 is LGHNA and CDR2 is YNFKEQ. The CDR3 extends over 16 amino acids. V lost 1 base to trimming and J lost 0 bases, with 10 bases between them. The CDR3 protein is CASSQGAMGAKNIQYF. CDR3 DNA: TGTGCCAGCAGCCAAGGGGCTATGGGAGCCAAAAACATTCAGTACTTC.

Sample share makes this clone medium-sized. The rearrangement links TRBV18 to TRBJ2-7; D not resolved. Trimming cost V 3 bases and J 3 bases, with 6 bases left between them. From germline, CDR1 is KGHSH and CDR2 LQKENI. This CDR3 spans 12 amino acids. For the CDR3, the DNA is TGTGCCAGCTCACCGGACGGCTACGAGCAGTACTTC. Its translation: CASSPDGYEQYF.

The table lists this clone with a count of one. This chain uses TRBV30 with TRBJ1-4; 7 nucleotides agree with TRBD1. The V segment lost 2 bases and the J segment 7 bases; nucleotides outside the gene matches: 4. Looked up from germline, CDR1 is GTSNPN and CDR2 is SVGIG (reference sequence). This CDR3 is built from 13 residues. CDR3 coding DNA: TGTGCCTGGAGTAAAAACAGGGGTGAAAAACTGTTTTTT. Translated: CAWSKNRGEKLFF.

This clone came up once. The same CDR3 can be traced to other DNA sequences in this sample. The chain joins TRBV11-3 to TRBJ2-7; TRBD2 might be the D (5 bases). The germline V gene encodes CDR1 SGHNT and CDR2 YENEEA. Trimming left V 5 bases short and J 1 base short, with 9 bases between. The CDR3 covers 13 residues. The CDR3 nucleotides read TGTGCCAGCAGCCTGGACTCTTCCTACGAGCAGTACTTC. This sequence encodes CASSLDSSYEQYF.

The V call is TRBV2, the J call TRBJ1-3, with no clear D. This CDR3 has 11 amino acids. The ends were cut back, 5 bases at V and 4 bases at J, with 3 bases in the middle. The germline gives CDR1 SNHLY, CDR2 FYNNEI. The CDR3 sequence is CASSRGNTIYF. The CDR3 nucleotides are TGTGCCAGCAGTAGGGGAAACACCATATATTTT.

A few counts support this clone. The DNA of the CDR3 is TGTGCCAGCAGCTTAGTCCCCCGACCTAGCGGCAGCTCCTACAATGAGCAGTTCTTC. Its protein is CASSLVPRPSGSSYNEQFF. This chain joins TRBV7-9 and TRBJ2-1; 7 nucleotides align to TRBD2. CDR3 size: 19 residues. V trimming: 1 base; J trimming: 0 bases; junction bases outside the gene matches: 12. Germline V CDR1 and CDR2: SEHNR, FQNEAQ (reference sequence).

The chain uses TRBV10-2 and TRBJ2-1; a weak D match, TRBD2 (6 bases). CDR3 length: 15 amino acids. V was pared by 6 bases and J by 0 bases, with 12 bases between. CDR1 and CDR2 (germline): WSHSY, SAAADI. CDR3 in amino acids: CASRGLESSYNEQFF. The CDR3 nucleotides are TGCGCCAGCAGGGGACTGGAGAGCTCCTACAATGAGCAGTTCTTC.

The chain links TRBV28 to TRBJ1-5, with D tentatively TRBD1 (5 bases). The V end lost 6 bases, the J end lost 0 bases, and 27 bases lay between the germline ends. This CDR3 comprises 20 residues. Germline V gives CDR1 MDHEN, CDR2 SYDVKM. The CDR3 bases are TGTGCCAGCAGCCCCGGGCCAGCCGTGGGGTCAGGGAATAGCAATCAGCCCCAGCATTTT. Protein: CASSPGPAVGSGNSNQPQHF.

V is TRBV14 and J is TRBJ2-2; TRBD1 matches at 10 bases. The length of the CDR3 is 16 residues. J gave up 1 base and V 6 bases, and 5 bases lay outside the gene matches. The germline V gene has CDR1 SGHDN and CDR2 FVKESK. The CDR3 protein is CASRSGQGGNTGELFF. The CDR3 nucleotides read TGTGCCAGCAGATCTGGACAGGGGGGGAACACCGGGGAGCTGTTTTTT.

A few counts support this clone. At one end, the junction sequence differs from germline, possibly due to a read error. The chain employs TRBV7-7 and TRBJ2-5; TRBD1 matches 7 bases. Germline CDR1 and CDR2: SSHAT and FNYEAQ (reference sequence). The CDR3 runs 14 residues. The CDR3 sequence: CASSLNQGDETQYF. CDR3 in DNA: TGTGCTAGCAGCCTCAATCAGGGGGATGAGACCCAGTACTTC. Supplemented by reference TRBV7-7 and TRBJ2-5, the full variable domain reads GAGVSQSPRYKVTKRGQDVTLRCDPISSHATLYWYQQALGQGPEFLTYFNYEAQPDKSGLPSDRFSAERPEGSISTLTIQRTEQRDSAMYRCASSLNQGDETQYFGPGTRLLVL.

The CDR3 loop is CASSPQESSYNEQFF. CDR3 DNA sequence: TGCGCCAGCAGCCCACAGGAAAGCTCCTACAATGAGCAGTTCTTC. The chain is built from TRBV4-1 and TRBJ2-1; tentative D call: TRBD1 (5 bases). This CDR3 contains 15 residues. The V gene's germline CDR1 is MGHRA and CDR2 YSYEKL. Trimming stripped 4 bases from V and 0 bases from J, with 10 bases between.

This sequence joins TRBV29-1 and TRBJ2-1, with D tentatively TRBD1 (5 bases). The V end lost 1 base, the J end lost 7 bases, and 17 bases lay between the germline ends. The CDR3 extends over 15 amino acids. Germline V lookup: CDR1 SQVTM, CDR2 ANQGSEA. CDR3 residues: CSVEGVQGLGNEQFF. CDR3 nucleotides: TGCAGCGTTGAAGGGGTCCAGGGCCTCGGGAATGAGCAGTTCTTC.